This T cell receptor beta chain is from a study of CD8+ T cells in alopecia areata. Extracted RNA was reverse transcribed into cDNA, the sequencing template. Method: immunoSEQ multiplex PCR; TCRdb's copy keeps in-frame clones and lacks some. In the table there are 25,000 or so clones, 52% of which are singletons. The germline CDR1 and CDR2 sequences are LNHDA and SQIVND (reference sequence). The CDR3 spans 11 residues. Trimming pared 11 bases from V and 14 bases from J, leaving 18 bases between. Sample: NKG2D-high CD8+ T cells sorted from blood. This clonotype was obtained from a human donor with alopecia areata. The rearrangement links TRBV19 to TRBJ1-4; TRBD1 might be the D (6 bases). The CDR3 nucleotides read TGTGCCGCCTCGGACAGCCGGAGTCTGTTTTTT. Translating gives CAASDSRSLFF.